Below, 3 T cell receptor beta chains from the same sample are listed, as sequenced in a study of long-term antiretroviral therapy in people with HIV. Survey-level immunoSEQ v3.0 assays were run. Sequenced by immunoSEQ multiplex PCR; TCRdb stores in-frame clones only, minus some. Among some 40,000 clones listed, around four fifths were seen once. The specimen was unsorted PBMCs, collected 1 year after starting antiretroviral therapy. The receptors were gathered from a man between 18 and 35 years old with HIV.

The DNA for the CDR3 is TGTGCCAGCAGCTCCGAGATGAGCACTGAAGCTTTCTTT. This encodes CASSSEMSTEAFF. This rearrangement joins TRBV7-9 to TRBJ1-1; D not certain. Germline V gives CDR1 SEHNR, CDR2 FQNEAQ (reference sequence). CDR3 size: 13 residues. Trimming left V 4 bases short and J 4 bases short, with 10 bases between.

V and J are TRBV4-3 and TRBJ2-2, with 10 positions matching TRBD2. With V trimmed by 1 base and J by 7 bases, 6 bases remained unmatched. CDR1 and CDR2 (germline): LGHNA, YSLEER. The CDR3 covers 16 residues. The CDR3 DNA reads TGCGCCAGCAGCCAAGTGGTAGCGGGAGGTAACGGGGAGCTGTTTTTT. It encodes CASSQVVAGGNGELFF.

The chain employs TRBV27 and TRBJ1-6; no firm D call. Trimming stripped 5 bases from V and 6 bases from J, with 20 bases between. CDR3 size: 17 residues. CDR1 and CDR2 (germline): MNHEY, SMNVEV (reference sequence). The CDR3: CASSPIRPGGGNSPLHF. The CDR3 DNA reads TGTGCCAGCAGTCCTATTCGGCCCGGAGGCGGTAATTCACCCCTCCACTTT.